One and the same sample provided the 7 T cell receptor beta chains below, sequenced in a study of blood T cell repertoires in COVID-19. Sequencing used immunoSEQ multiplex PCR; TCRdb keeps in-frame clones, though not all of them. This table holds 100,000 to 150,000 clones, roughly four fifths found once. Material: peripheral blood. All receptors come from a man aged 80 or over with COVID-19, enrolled during active disease.

V is TRBV6-5 and J is TRBJ2-7; 9 nucleotides align to TRBD1. The CDR3 contains 13 residues. V lost 6 bases, J lost 5 bases, and 5 bases stayed unmatched. Per the germline V gene, CDR1 is MNHEY and CDR2 is SVGAGI. The DNA of the CDR3 is TGTGCCAGCAGGGGACAGGGTCTCGACGAGCAGTACTTC. Translated: CASRGQGLDEQYF.

The chain has TRBV19 and TRBJ2-7, with a weak D call TRBD1 (6 bases). Germline CDR1 LNHDA, CDR2 SQIVND (reference sequence). Trimming removed 5 bases at V and 6 bases at J, with 17 bases between. The CDR3 spans 14 residues. This CDR3 is CASSLHRDIGEQYF. CDR3 sequence (DNA): TGTGCCAGTAGTCTACACAGGGATATCGGCGAGCAGTACTTC.

The chain employs TRBV25-1 and TRBJ2-7; D uncertain. Germline V gene lookup returns CDR1 MGHDK and CDR2 SYGVNS. The CDR3 contains 13 residues. Trimming removed 5 bases at V and 6 bases at J, with 14 bases between. The CDR3 is CASSPMAASEQYF. CDR3 coding DNA: TGTGCCAGCAGTCCGATGGCGGCTAGCGAGCAGTACTTC.

V usage is TRBV4-1 and J usage is TRBJ1-3; no clear D gene. The ends were cut back, 0 bases at V and 0 bases at J, with 9 bases in the middle. Looked up from germline, CDR1 is MGHRA and CDR2 is YSYEKL. This CDR3 is built from 16 residues. The CDR3, as DNA: TGCGCCAGCAGCCAAGAGGTCACCAGCTCTGGAAACACCATATATTTT. It codes for CASSQEVTSSGNTIYF.

The genes are TRBV6-1 and TRBJ1-4; weak D call: TRBD1 (5 bases). With 4 bases removed from V and 2 bases from J, the gap between germline ends came to 14 bases. The CDR3 has 16 amino acids. Per the germline V gene, CDR1 is MNHNS and CDR2 is SASEGT. CDR3 DNA sequence: TGTGCCAGCAGTGTCACACCGCGGGACACTAATGAAAAACTGTTTTTT. Translating it yields CASSVTPRDTNEKLFF.

This chain connects TRBV5-1 to TRBJ2-2, with a tentative D call TRBD2 (6 bases). Trimming removed 4 bases from V and 0 bases from J, with 13 bases in between. CDR1 is SGHRS and CDR2 is YFSETQ in the germline V gene. The CDR3 loop spans 16 amino acids. The CDR3 loop reads CASSVLGGANTGELFF. The CDR3 coding sequence is TGCGCCAGCAGCGTCCTGGGCGGGGCGAACACCGGGGAGCTGTTTTTT.

This chain joins TRBV28 and TRBJ1-5, with 7 bases lining up with TRBD1. In germline, CDR1 is MDHEN, CDR2 SYDVKM. Trimming removed 5 bases from V and 2 bases from J; junction bases left unmatched: 6. This CDR3 region has 15 residues. The CDR3 nucleotides are TGTGCCAGCAGTACAGAAGGGACAGGCAATCAGCCCCAGCATTTT. It encodes CASSTEGTGNQPQHF.